Many counts were recorded for the clone carrying this T cell receptor beta chain. What it binds is unknown. The cDNA was generated by 5'RACE with 10-nucleotide random UMIs. TCRdb called the 5' RACE reads again in MiXCR, with one record for every CDR3 protein. The sample has 70,000 to 95,000 distinct CDR3 sequences, roughly a sixth seen once. This sample stems from a study of neurological immune-mediated disorders. Study results and limitations: It was HTLV-1-associated myelopathy that showed the most TCR clonal expansion, while multiple sclerosis showed the least, falling below healthy controls.

The sequenced sample consisted of PBMCs. This sequence was found in a woman aged 40 to 49 in good health.

The CDR3 protein is CASSRRFPSTDTQYF. The CDR3 DNA follows: TGTGCCAGCAGCCGTCGTTTTCCAAGCACAGATACGCAGTATTTT. V and J are TRBV7-2 and TRBJ2-3; D remains ambiguous. Trimming removed 5 bases at V and 0 bases at J, with 12 bases between. The CDR3 runs to 15 residues. Germline values: CDR1 SGHTA, CDR2 FQGNSA.